This T cell receptor beta chain was captured in a study of glioma-infiltrating T cells after dendritic cell vaccination. In the study overall: Dendritic cell vaccine was injected intradermally three times, biweekly.

Assay: immunoSEQ multiplex PCR; the TCRdb copy retains only in-frame clones and omits some. The sample yields about 92,000 clones, around 86% seen once. CDR3 length equals 16 residues. Germline CDR1 SGDLS, CDR2 YYNGEE. The V gene lost 6 bases and the J gene lost 8 bases, with 26 bases spanning the gap. Before vaccination, two weeks after the third vaccination, and at progression, PBMC were collected. The chain links TRBV9 to TRBJ1-2; a weak D match, TRBD1 (6 bases). The receptor was derived from a human donor with glioblastoma. The input for sequencing was blood, taken before dendritic cell vaccination. The chain's CDR3 is CASTESGQPDMRGYTF. For the CDR3, the DNA is TGTGCCAGCACCGAATCCGGACAGCCCGATATGAGAGGCTACACCTTC.